This paragraph covers one T cell receptor (beta chain) sequence. Antigen: not known. This entry is derived from a study of cytomegalovirus exposure and HLA in healthy donors. CDR3 size: 14 residues. Trimming stripped 0 bases from V and 5 bases from J, with 8 bases between. Germline V CDR1 and CDR2: LGHNA, YSLEER. The study, taken as a whole, reports: The authors later found HLA-associated TCR beta chains more clonally expanded than equally common others. Differences between HLA loci emerged in a later analysis of TCR association rates, with DRB1 most and HLA-C fewest. In a later analysis, roughly 17,000 TCR beta sequences were associated with HLA alleles at 0.05 false discovery rate.

Whereas donors were nominally healthy upon sampling, unrecorded immune exposures were probable. Use of 60 Vbeta and 13 Jbeta primers characterized the PCR. Sequenced by immunoSEQ multiplex PCR; TCRdb stores in-frame clones only, minus some. This sample yields just under 95,000 clones, of which roughly 73% are seen a single time; under 8% belongs to the top ten. The V gene is TRBV4-3, the J gene TRBJ2-1, with D hard to call. Sequences were obtained from PBMCs. This receptor was taken from a middle-aged man in good health and CMV-seropositive. The CDR3, as DNA: TGCGCCAGCAGCCAAGATCGCGGAAACAATGAGCAGTTCTTC. It translates to CASSQDRGNNEQFF.